This T cell receptor beta chain is from a study of blood T cell repertoires in COVID-19. Study information: The origin of the acute and convalescent COVID-19 samples was the United States, Italy and Spain. PBMCs, B-cell-depleted T cells, or T cells were the source of the cDNA or gDNA that made up the material.

As handled by the study authors: Amplification with reference gene primers provided the estimates of nucleated cell counts. The repertoire was sequenced with immunoSEQ multiplex PCR; TCRdb's copy has only in-frame clones and lacks some. The DNA gave D and trimming, while V, J and clone size come from that table. Counted here are 170,000 or so clones, around 84% occurring once; the ten biggest clones make up about 3%. This clone was recorded only once. Germline CDR1 is SGDLS and CDR2 is YYNGEE. Trimming pared 1 base from V and 5 bases from J, leaving 15 bases between. This CDR3 is 15 amino acids long. The sample was peripheral blood. The receptor was derived from a middle-aged man with active or convalescent COVID-19. V usage is TRBV9 and J usage is TRBJ2-5; possible D gene TRBD2, 6 bases. The CDR3 DNA reads TGTGCCAGCAGCGTATCCGGACGGGGGAGGGAGACCCAGTACTTC. Residues: CASSVSGRGRETQYF.